Reported below is one T cell receptor (beta chain). Its antigen remains unknown. The entry originates in a study of cytomegalovirus exposure and HLA in healthy donors. General study findings and limits: In vitro work confirmed that a few CMV-associated chains recognize CMV antigens. Researchers catalogued about 150 TCR beta chains as cytomegalovirus-associated.

The CDR3 runs 15 residues. Germline CDR1 is SGHRS and CDR2 is YFSETQ. Deletions cut 7 bases from V and 8 bases from J, with 22 bases between. This PCR relied on a set of 60 Vbeta primers and 13 Jbeta primers. TCRdb's table, derived via immunoSEQ multiplex PCR, lists solely in-frame clones and lacks some. The sample has about 81,000 clones, 75% to 85% seen once. The origin of this receptor is a man between 50 and 59 years old in good health and CMV-seropositive. The V and J genes are TRBV5-1 and TRBJ2-1; D unresolved. Sequencing input: PBMCs. The CDR3 bases are TGCGCCAGCTCCGACTCAAGCCGCGGTGGGTATGAGCAGTTCTTC. Its translation is CASSDSSRGGYEQFF. The entire variable domain, with the rest obtained from reference TRBV5-1 and TRBJ2-1, is as follows: KAGVTQTPRYLIKTRGQQVTLSCSPISGHRSVSWYQQTPGQGLQFLFEYFSETQRNKGNFPGRFSGRQFSNSRSEMNVSTLELGDSALYLCASSDSSRGGYEQFFGPGTRLTVL.